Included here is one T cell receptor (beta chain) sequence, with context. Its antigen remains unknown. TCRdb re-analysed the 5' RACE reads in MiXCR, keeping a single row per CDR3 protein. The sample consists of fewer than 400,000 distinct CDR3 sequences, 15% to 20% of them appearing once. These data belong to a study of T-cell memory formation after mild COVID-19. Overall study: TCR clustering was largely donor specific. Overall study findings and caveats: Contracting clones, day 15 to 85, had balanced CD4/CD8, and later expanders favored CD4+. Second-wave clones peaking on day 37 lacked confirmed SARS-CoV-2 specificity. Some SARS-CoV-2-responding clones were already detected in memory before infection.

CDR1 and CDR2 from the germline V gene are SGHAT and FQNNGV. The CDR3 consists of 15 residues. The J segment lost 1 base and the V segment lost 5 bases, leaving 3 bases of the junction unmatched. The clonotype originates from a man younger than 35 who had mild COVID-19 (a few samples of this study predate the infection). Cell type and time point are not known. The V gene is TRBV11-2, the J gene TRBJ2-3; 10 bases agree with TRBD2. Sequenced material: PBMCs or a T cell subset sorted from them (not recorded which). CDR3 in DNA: TGTGCCAGCAGCATTACTAGCGGGGGCACAGATACGCAGTATTTT. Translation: CASSITSGGTDTQYF.